This T cell receptor beta chain was obtained from a study of blood T cell repertoires in COVID-19. Study as a whole: COVID-19 samples collected from the United States, Italy and Spain covered acute and convalescent phases. Sample material is recorded as cDNA or gDNA derived from T cells, B-cell-depleted T cells, or PBMCs.

TCRdb's copy holds only in-frame clones and misses some; the assay was immunoSEQ multiplex PCR. This table holds 150,000 or so clones, 82% found once. CDR1 and CDR2 from the germline V gene are MNHEY and SVGAGI. The CDR3 loop spans 13 amino acids. Trimming stripped 6 bases from V and 13 bases from J, with 21 bases between. The chain joins TRBV6-5 to TRBJ1-1; D remains ambiguous. The sequence was obtained from a woman aged 65 to 85 with acute or convalescent COVID-19. Sequenced material: peripheral blood. The CDR3 reads CASSPTSAGMVFF. The CDR3 DNA reads TGTGCCAGCAGCCCCACCAGCGCGGGGATGGTTTTCTTT.